This passage covers 4 T cell receptor beta chains from one sample sequenced in a study of shared clonotypes between healthy human individuals. Sequenced by immunoSEQ multiplex PCR; TCRdb stores in-frame clones only, minus some. The repertoire holds about 1,500,000 clones, with roughly 95% as singletons. The sequencing input was naive CD4+ T cells sorted from blood. Subset described: CD45RA+ positively selected. Every receptor here comes from a man aged 25-40 years in good health.

Details on this clone: The sample holds other DNA sequences that translate to the same CDR3. The rearrangement joins TRBV29-1 to TRBJ2-5, with TRBD2 as a possible D gene (6 bases). V lost 7 bases, J lost 5 bases, and 14 bases lay in between. The CDR3 is 12 amino acids. Germline lookup yields CDR1 SQVTM and CDR2 ANQGSEA. This chain's CDR3 is CSGQGGEETQYF. The DNA of the CDR3 is TGCAGCGGCCAGGGAGGAGAGGAGACCCAGTACTTC.

This clone showed up just once. The V call is TRBV6-6, the J call TRBJ2-2; tentatively, D is TRBD1 (5 bases). The CDR3 is 13 amino acids. V was clipped by 5 bases and J by 6 bases, with 10 bases between them. CDR1 and CDR2 from the germline V gene are MNHNY and SVGAGI (reference sequence). This CDR3 is CASSVTGPGELFF. CDR3 in DNA: TGTGCCAGCAGTGTCACAGGTCCCGGGGAGCTGTTTTTT.

The chain carries TRBV2 and TRBJ2-1; TRBD2 agrees at 12 bases. Germline assignment: CDR1 SNHLY and CDR2 FYNNEI. V gave up 11 bases and J gave up 2 bases; unmatched junction bases: 10. The CDR3 is 16 residues long. CDR3 protein: CAGGASSGRAYNEQFF. CDR3 DNA: TGTGCCGGGGGGGCGTCTAGCGGGAGGGCCTACAATGAGCAGTTCTTC.

V and J are TRBV10-3 and TRBJ2-7, with TRBD1 identical over 7 bases. The CDR3 loop spans 14 amino acids. Losses at the gene ends were 5 bases for V and 7 bases for J; bases not matched to a gene: 11. The germline V gene encodes CDR1 ENHRY and CDR2 SYGVKD. CDR3 coding DNA: TGTGCCATCAGTAATCTAGGGACAGACCAAGAGCAGTACTTC. Residues: CAISNLGTDQEQYF.